A selection of T cell receptor beta chains follows, all from one sample in a study of shared clonotypes between healthy human individuals. The method was immunoSEQ multiplex PCR; TCRdb's version includes in-frame clones alone and lacks a portion of them. The repertoire holds about 380,000 clones, approximately 97% seen once, with about 0.32% in the top ten. The sequenced sample consisted of memory CD8+ T cells sorted from blood. All receptors derive from a young man in good health. Each CDR3 is given with its conserved first and last residue. The size field is filled for only some rows; it gives once, few, many or a size class.

V gene,clone size,CDR3 protein
TRBV12-1,once,CASSSLSSRQKYGYTF
TRBV2,.,CASSAKDREEQYF
TRBV2,.,CATRARGQTDTQYF
TRBV5-6,once,CASRLDGAYGYTF
TRBV30,.,CAWSAGLAGYNEQFF
TRBV5-1,.,CASSRTSGRENEQFF
TRBV14,.,CASSSGGNEQFF
TRBV5-6,once,CASSGNEQFF
TRBV29-1,.,CSVTDTQYF
TRBV11-3,.,CASSFFKDVRGTTEAFF
TRBV5-6,.,CASSLINRYTDTQYF